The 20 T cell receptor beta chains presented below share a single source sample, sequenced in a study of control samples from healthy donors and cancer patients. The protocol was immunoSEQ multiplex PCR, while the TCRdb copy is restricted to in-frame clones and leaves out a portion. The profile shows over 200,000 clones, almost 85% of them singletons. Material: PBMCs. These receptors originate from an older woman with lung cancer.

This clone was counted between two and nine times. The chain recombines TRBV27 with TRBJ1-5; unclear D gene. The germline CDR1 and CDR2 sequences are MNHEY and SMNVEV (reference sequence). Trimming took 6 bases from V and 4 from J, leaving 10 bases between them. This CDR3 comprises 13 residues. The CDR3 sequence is CASSPDRNQPQHF. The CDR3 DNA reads TGTGCCAGCAGCCCGGACCGTAATCAGCCCCAGCATTTT.

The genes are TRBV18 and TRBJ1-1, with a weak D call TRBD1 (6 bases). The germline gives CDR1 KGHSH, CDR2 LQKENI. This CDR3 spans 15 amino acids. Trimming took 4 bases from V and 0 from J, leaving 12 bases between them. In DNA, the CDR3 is TGTGCCAGCTCACTGGGGGGGCCCATGAACACTGAAGCTTTCTTT. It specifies CASSLGGPMNTEAFF.

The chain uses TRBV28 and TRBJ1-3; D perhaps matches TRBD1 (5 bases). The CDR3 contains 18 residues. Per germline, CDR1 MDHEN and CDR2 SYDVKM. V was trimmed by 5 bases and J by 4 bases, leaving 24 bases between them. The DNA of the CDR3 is TGTGCCAGCAGTACCCAGGAGAGGGGAGGCCGGTACGGAAACACCATATATTTT. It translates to CASSTQERGGRYGNTIYF.

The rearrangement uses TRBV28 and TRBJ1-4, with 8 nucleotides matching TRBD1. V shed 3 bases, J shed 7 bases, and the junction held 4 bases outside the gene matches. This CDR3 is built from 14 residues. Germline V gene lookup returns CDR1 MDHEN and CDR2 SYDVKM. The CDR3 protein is CASSLDRVGEKLFF. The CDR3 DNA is TGTGCCAGCAGTTTGGACAGGGTCGGTGAAAAACTGTTTTTT.

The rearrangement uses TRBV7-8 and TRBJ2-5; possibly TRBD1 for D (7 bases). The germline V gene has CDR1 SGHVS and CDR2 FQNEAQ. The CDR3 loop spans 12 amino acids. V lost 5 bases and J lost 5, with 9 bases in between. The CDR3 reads CASSAGGETQYF. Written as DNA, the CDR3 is TGTGCCAGCAGCGCAGGGGGGGAGACCCAGTACTTC.

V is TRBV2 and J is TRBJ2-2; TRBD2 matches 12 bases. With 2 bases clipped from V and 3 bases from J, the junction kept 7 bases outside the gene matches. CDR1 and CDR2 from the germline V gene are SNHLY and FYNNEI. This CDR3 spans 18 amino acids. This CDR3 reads CASSEFPSGGAYTGELFF. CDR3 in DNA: TGTGCCAGCAGTGAATTCCCTAGCGGGGGGGCCTACACCGGGGAGCTGTTTTTT. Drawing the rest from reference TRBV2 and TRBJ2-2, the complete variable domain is EPEVTQTPSHQVTQMGQEVILRCVPISNHLYFYWYRQILGQKVEFLVSFYNNEISEKSEIFDDQFSVERPDGSNFTLKIRSTKLEDSAMYFCASSEFPSGGAYTGELFFGEGSRLTVL.

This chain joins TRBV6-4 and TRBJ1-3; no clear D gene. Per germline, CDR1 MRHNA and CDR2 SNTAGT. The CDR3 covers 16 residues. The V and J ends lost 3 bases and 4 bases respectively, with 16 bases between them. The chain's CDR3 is CASSEVARLRGNTIYF. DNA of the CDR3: TGTGCCAGCAGTGAAGTGGCGCGGCTAAGAGGAAACACCATATATTTT.

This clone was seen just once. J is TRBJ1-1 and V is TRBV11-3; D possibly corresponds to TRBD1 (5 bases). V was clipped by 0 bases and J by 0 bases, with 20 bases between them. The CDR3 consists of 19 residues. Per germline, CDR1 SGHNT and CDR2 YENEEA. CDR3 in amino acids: CASSLEGAGPDQVNTEAFF. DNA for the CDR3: TGTGCCAGCAGCTTAGAAGGGGCAGGGCCAGACCAGGTGAACACTGAAGCTTTCTTT. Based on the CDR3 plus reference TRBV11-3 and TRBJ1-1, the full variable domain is EAGVVQSPRYKIIEKKQPVAFWCNPISGHNTLYWYLQNLGQGPELLIRYENEEAVDDSQLPKDRFSAERLKGVDSTLKIQPAELGDSAVYLCASSLEGAGPDQVNTEAFFGQGTRLTVV.

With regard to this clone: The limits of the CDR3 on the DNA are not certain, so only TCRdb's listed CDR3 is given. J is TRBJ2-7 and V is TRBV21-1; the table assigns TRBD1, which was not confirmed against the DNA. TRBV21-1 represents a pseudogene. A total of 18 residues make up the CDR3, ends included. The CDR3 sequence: CASSNRWAQGSGSYEQYF.

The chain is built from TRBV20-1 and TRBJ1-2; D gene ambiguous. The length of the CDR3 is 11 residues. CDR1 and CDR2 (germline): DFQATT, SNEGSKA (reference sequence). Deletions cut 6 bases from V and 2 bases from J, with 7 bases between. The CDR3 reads CSADQNYGYTF. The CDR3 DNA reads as TGCAGTGCGGACCAAAACTATGGCTACACCTTC.

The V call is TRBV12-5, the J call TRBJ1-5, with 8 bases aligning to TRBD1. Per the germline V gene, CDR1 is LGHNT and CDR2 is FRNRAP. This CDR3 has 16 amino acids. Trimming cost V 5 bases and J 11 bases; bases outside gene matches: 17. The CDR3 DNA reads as TGTGCTAGTGGTCTGGACGTGGGACAGGTTGCATCGGCCCAGCATTTT. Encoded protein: CASGLDVGQVASAQHF.

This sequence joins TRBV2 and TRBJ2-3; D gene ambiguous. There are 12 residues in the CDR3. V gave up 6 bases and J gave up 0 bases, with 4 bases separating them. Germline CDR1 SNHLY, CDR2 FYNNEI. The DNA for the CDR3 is TGTGCCAGCAGACAGAGCACAGATACGCAGTATTTT. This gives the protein CASRQSTDTQYF.

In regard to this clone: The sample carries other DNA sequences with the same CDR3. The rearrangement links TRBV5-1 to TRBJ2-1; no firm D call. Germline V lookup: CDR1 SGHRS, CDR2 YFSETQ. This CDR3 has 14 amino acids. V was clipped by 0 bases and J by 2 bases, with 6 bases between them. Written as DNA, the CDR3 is TGCGCCAGCAGCTTGGGGCAGCCCTACAATGAGCAGTTCTTC. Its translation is CASSLGQPYNEQFF.

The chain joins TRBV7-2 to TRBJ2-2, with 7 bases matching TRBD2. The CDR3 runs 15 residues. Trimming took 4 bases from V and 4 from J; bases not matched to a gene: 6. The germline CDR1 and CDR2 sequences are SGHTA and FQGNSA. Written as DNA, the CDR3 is TGTGCCAGCAGCTGGCACGGGGGGTCCACCGGGGAGCTGTTTTTT. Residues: CASSWHGGSTGELFF.

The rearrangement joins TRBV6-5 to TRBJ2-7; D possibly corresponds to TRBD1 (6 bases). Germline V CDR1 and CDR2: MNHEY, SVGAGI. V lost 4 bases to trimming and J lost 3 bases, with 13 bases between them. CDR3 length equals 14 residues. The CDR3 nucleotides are TGTGCCAGCAGTTTAACAGGGCAAGTCTACGAGCAGTACTTC. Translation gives CASSLTGQVYEQYF.

The CDR3, as DNA: TGTGCCAGCAGCTTCCAGGGCCAAGAGACCCAGTACTTC. Translation: CASSFQGQETQYF. The chain couples TRBV7-3 to TRBJ2-5; possibly TRBD1 for D (5 bases). Germline V CDR1 and CDR2: SGHTA, FQGTGA. V dropped 3 bases and J dropped 1 base, with 6 bases sitting between them. The CDR3 runs 13 residues.

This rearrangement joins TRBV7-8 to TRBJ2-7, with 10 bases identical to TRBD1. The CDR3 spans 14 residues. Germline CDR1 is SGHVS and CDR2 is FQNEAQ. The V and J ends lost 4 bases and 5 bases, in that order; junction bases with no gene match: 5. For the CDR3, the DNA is TGTGCCAGCAGCTCGCCGACAGGGGGCAACGAGCAGTACTTC. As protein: CASSSPTGGNEQYF.

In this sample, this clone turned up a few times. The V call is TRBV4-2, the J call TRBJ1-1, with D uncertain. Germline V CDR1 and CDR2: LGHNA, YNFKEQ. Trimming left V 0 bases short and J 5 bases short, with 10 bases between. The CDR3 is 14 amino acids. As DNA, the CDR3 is TGTGCCAGCAGCCAAGAAGGCACAAAGACTGAAGCTTTCTTT. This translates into CASSQEGTKTEAFF.

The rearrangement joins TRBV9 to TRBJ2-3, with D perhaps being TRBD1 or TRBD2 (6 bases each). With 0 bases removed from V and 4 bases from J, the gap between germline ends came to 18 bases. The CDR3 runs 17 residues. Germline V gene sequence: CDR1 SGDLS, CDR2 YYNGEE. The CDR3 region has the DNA TGTGCCAGCAGCGTAGCTCCGGGGGCGACGGGGGCAGATACGCAGTATTTT. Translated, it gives CASSVAPGATGADTQYF.

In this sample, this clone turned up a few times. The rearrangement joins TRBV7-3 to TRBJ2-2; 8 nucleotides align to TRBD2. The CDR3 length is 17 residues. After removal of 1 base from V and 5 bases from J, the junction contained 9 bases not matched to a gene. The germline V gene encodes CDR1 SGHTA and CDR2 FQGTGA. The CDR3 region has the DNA TGTGCCAGCAGCTTAATGCCGGGAGGGCCGGAAACCGGGGAGCTGTTTTTT. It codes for CASSLMPGGPETGELFF.